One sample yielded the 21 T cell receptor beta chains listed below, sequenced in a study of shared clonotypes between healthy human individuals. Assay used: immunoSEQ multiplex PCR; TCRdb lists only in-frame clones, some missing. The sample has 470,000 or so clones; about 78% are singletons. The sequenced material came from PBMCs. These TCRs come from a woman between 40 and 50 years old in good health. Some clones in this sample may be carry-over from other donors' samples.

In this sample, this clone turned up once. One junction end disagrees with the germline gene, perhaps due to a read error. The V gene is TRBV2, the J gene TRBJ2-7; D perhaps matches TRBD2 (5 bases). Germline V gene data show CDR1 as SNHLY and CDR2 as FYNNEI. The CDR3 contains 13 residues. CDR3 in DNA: TGTGCCAGCAGCGAAGCGCGGGCCGGGTATCTGTACTTC. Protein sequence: CASSEARAGYLYF.

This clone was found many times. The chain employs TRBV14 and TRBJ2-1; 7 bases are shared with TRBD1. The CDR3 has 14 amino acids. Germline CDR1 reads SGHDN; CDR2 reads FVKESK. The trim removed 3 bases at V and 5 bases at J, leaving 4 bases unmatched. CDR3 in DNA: TGTGCCAGCAGCCACTTGGGACAGAACAATGAGCAGTTCTTC. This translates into CASSHLGQNNEQFF.

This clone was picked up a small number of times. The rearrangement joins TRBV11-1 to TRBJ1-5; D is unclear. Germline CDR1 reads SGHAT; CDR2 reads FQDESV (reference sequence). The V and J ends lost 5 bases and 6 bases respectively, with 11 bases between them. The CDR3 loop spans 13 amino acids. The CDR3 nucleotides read TGTGCCAGCAGCCCCGGAAAGGGTCAGCCCCAGCATTTT. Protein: CASSPGKGQPQHF.

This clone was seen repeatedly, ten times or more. The CDR3 region is CASSAMDRVGTNEQFF. CDR3 nucleotides: TGTGCCAGTAGTGCAATGGACAGGGTAGGAACGAATGAGCAGTTCTTC. This chain links TRBV19 with TRBJ2-1, with 8 nucleotides matching TRBD1. Unmatched junction bases numbered 13, after V lost 5 bases and J lost 7 bases. From germline, CDR1 is LNHDA and CDR2 SQIVND (reference sequence). The CDR3 contains 16 residues.

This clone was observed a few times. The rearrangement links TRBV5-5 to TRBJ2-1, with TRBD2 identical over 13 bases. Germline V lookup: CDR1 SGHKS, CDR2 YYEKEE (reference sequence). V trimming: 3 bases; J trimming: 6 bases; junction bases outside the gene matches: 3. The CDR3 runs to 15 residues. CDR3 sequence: CASSSGLAGVNEQFF. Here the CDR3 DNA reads TGTGCCAGCAGCTCTGGACTAGCGGGAGTCAATGAGCAGTTCTTC. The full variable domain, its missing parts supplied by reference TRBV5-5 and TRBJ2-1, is DAGVTQSPTHLIKTRGQQVTLRCSPISGHKSVSWYQQVLGQGPQFIFQYYEKEERGRGNFPDRFSARQFPNYSSELNVNALLLGDSALYLCASSSGLAGVNEQFFGPGTRLTVL.

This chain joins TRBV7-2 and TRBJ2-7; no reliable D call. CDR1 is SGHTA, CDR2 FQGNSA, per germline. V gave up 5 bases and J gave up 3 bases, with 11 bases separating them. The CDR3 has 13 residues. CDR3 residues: CASSPGRRYEQYF. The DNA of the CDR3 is TGTGCCAGCAGCCCCGGTAGGCGCTACGAGCAGTACTTC.

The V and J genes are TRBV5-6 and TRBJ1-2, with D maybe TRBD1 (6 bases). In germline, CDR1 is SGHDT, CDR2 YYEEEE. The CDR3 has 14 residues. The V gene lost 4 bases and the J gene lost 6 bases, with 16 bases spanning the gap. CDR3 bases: TGTGCCAGCAGCATTCCTACAGGGACGAATGGCTACACCTTC. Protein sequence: CASSIPTGTNGYTF.

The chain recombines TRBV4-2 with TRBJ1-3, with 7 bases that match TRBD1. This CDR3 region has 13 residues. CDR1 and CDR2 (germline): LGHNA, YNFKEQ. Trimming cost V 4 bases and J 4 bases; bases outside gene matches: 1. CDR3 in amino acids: CASSPTGGNTIYF. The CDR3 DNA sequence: TGTGCCAGCAGCCCGACAGGGGGAAACACCATATATTTT.

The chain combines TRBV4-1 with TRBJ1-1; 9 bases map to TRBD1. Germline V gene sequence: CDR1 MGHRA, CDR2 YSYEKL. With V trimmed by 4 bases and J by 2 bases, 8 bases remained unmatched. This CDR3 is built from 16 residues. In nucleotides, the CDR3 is TGCGCCAGCAGCCGCGGACAGGGGTTTTTCAACACTGAAGCTTTCTTT. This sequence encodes CASSRGQGFFNTEAFF.

The CDR3: CASTSKPGQGPYGYTF. The CDR3 DNA reads as TGTGCCAGTACCTCCAAACCGGGACAGGGTCCGTATGGCTACACCTTC. This sequence joins TRBV19 and TRBJ1-2, with 9 bases matching TRBD1. Germline V gene sequence: CDR1 LNHDA, CDR2 SQIVND (reference sequence). V trimming: 7 bases; J trimming: 5 bases; junction bases outside the gene matches: 14. This CDR3 is built from 16 residues.

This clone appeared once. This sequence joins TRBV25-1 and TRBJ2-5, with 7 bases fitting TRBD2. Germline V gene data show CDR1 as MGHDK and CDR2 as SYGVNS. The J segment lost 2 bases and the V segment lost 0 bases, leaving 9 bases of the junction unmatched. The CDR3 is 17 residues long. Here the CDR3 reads CASSEYLGLAAQETQYF. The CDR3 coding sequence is TGTGCCAGCAGTGAATATCTGGGTCTAGCGGCACAAGAGACCCAGTACTTC.

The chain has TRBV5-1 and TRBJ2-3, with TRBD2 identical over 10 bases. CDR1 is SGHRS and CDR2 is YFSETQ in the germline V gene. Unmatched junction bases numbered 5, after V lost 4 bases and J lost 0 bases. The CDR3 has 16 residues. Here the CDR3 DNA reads TGCGCCAGCAGCGGGGGACTAGCGCTTAGCACAGATACGCAGTATTTT. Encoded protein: CASSGGLALSTDTQYF.

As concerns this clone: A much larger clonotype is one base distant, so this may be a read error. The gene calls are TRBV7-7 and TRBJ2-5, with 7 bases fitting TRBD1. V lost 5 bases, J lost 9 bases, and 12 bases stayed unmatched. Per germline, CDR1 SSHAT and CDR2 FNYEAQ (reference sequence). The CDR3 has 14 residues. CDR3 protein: CASSQLGGGEAQYF. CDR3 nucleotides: TGTGCCAGCAGCCAGCTAGGGGGCGGTGAGGCCCAGTACTTC.

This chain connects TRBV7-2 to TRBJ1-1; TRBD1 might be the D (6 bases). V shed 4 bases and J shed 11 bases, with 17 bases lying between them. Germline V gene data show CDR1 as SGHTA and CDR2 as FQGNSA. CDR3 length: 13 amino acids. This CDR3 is CASSYRSKGVAFF. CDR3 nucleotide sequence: TGTGCCAGCAGCTACCGATCGAAGGGGGTGGCTTTCTTT. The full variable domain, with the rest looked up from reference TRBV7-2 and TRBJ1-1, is GAGVSQSPSNKVTEKGKDVELRCDPISGHTALYWYRQSLGQGLEFLIYFQGNSAPDKSGLPSDRFSAERTGGSVSTLTIQRTQQEDSAVYLCASSYRSKGVAFFGQGTRLTVV.

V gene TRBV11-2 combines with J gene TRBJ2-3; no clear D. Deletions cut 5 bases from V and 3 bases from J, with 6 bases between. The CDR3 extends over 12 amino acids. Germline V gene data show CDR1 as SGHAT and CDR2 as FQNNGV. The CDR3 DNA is TGTGCCAGCAGCCCTTGGACAGATACGCAGTATTTT. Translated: CASSPWTDTQYF. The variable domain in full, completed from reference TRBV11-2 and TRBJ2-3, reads EAGVAQSPRYKIIEKRQSVAFWCNPISGHATLYWYQQILGQGPKLLIQFQNNGVVDDSQLPKDRFSAERLKGVDSTLKIQPAKLEDSAVYLCASSPWTDTQYFGPGTRLTVL.

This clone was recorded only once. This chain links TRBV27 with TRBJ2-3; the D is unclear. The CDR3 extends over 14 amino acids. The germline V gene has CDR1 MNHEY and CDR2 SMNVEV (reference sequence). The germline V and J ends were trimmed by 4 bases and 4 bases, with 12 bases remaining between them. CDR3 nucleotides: TGTGCCAGCAGTTCAAACTTGATCGCAGATACGCAGTATTTT. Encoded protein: CASSSNLIADTQYF.

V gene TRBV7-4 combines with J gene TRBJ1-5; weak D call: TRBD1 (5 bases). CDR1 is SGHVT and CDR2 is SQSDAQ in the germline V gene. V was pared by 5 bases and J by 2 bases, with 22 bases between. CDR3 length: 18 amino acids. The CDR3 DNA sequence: TGTGCCAGCAGCCCCAAAACCCCGGGGGGAAGTGGCAATCAGCCCCAGCATTTT. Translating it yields CASSPKTPGGSGNQPQHF.

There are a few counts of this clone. CDR3 sequence (DNA): TGTGCCTGGAGTGTACTGGGGGGAGGCTCCTACAATGAGCAGTTCTTC. It specifies CAWSVLGGGSYNEQFF. The V and J genes are TRBV30 and TRBJ2-1; maybe TRBD2 (6 bases). The CDR3 totals 16 residues. CDR1 and CDR2 (germline): GTSNPN, SVGIG (reference sequence). Deletions cut 0 bases from V and 0 bases from J, with 12 bases between.

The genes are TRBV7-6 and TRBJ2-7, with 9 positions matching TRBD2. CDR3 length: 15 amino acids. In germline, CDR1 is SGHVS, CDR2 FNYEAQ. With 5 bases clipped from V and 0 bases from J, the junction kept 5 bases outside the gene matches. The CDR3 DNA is TGTGCCAGCAGCCTTAGCGGGGGTAGCTCCTACGAGCAGTACTTC. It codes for CASSLSGGSSYEQYF. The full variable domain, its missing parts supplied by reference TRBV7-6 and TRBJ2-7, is GAGVSQSPRYKVTKRGQDVALRCDPISGHVSLYWYRQALGQGPEFLTYFNYEAQQDKSGLPNDRFSAERPEGSISTLTIQRTEQRDSAMYRCASSLSGGSSYEQYFGPGTRLTVT.

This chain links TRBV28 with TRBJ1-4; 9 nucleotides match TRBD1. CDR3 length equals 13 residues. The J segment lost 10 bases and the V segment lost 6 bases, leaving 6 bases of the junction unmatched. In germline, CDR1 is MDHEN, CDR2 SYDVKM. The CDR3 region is CASRRDREGKLFF. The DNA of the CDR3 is TGTGCCAGCAGGAGGGACAGGGAAGGAAAACTGTTTTTT.

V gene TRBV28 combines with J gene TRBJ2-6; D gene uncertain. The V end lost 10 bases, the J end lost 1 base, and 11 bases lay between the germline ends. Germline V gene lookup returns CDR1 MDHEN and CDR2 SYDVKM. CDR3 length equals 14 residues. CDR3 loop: CATNSGSGANVLTF. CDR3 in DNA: TGTGCCACCAACTCAGGATCTGGGGCCAACGTCCTGACTTTC.